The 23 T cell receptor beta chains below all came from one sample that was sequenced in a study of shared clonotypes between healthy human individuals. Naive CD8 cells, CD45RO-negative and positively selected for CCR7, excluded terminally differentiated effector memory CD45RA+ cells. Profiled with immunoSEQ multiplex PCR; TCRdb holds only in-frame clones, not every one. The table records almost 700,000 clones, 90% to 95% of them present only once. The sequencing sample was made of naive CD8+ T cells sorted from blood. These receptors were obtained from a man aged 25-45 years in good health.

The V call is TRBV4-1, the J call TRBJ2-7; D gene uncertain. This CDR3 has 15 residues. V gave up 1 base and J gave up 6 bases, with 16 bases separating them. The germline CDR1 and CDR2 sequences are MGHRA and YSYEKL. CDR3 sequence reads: CASSQGTEFLGEQYF. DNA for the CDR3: TGCGCCAGCAGCCAAGGGACGGAGTTCCTAGGCGAGCAGTACTTC.

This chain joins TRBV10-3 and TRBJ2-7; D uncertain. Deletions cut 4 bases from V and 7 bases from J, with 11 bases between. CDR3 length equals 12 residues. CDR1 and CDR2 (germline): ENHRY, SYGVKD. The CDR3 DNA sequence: TGTGCCATCAGTGCGGACGGCGGTGAGCAGTACTTC. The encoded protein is CAISADGGEQYF.

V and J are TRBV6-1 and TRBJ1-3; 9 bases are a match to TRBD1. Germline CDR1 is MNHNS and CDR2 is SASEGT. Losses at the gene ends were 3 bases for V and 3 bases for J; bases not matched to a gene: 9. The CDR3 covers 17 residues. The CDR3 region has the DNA TGTGCCAGCAGTGATGGGACAGGGCTGATCCATGGAAACACCATATATTTT. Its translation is CASSDGTGLIHGNTIYF.

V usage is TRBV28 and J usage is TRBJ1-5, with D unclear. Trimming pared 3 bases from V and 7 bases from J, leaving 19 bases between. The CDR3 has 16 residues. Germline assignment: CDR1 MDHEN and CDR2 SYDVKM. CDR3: CASSLTLGGNLQPQHF. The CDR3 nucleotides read TGTGCCAGCAGTTTGACCCTGGGCGGGAACCTACAGCCCCAGCATTTT.

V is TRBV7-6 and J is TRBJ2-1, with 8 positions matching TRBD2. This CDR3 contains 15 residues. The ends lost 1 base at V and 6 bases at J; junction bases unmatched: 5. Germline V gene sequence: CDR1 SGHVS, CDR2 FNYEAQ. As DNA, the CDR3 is TGTGCCAGCAGCTTAGTGTCCGGGAGGGCCAATGAGCAGTTCTTC. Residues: CASSLVSGRANEQFF.

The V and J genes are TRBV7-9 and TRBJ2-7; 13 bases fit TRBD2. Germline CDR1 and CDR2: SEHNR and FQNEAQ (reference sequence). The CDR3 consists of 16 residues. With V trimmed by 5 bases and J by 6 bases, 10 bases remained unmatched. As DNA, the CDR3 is TGTGCCAGCAGCCCAGAGCGACTAGCGGGAGGACGCGAGCAGTACTTC. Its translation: CASSPERLAGGREQYF. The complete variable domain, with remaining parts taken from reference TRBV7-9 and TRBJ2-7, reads DTGVSQNPRHKITKRGQNVTFRCDPISEHNRLYWYRQTLGQGPEFLTYFQNEAQLEKSRLLSDRFSAERPKGSFSTLEIQRTEQGDSAMYLCASSPERLAGGREQYFGPGTRLTVT.

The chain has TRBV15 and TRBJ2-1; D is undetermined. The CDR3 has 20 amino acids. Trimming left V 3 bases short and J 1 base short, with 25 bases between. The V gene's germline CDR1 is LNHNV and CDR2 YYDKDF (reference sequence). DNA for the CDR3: TGTGCCACCAGCAGTGCCAAGGCCACTTTTCCGACTCTTTCCTACAATGAGCAGTTCTTC. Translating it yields CATSSAKATFPTLSYNEQFF.

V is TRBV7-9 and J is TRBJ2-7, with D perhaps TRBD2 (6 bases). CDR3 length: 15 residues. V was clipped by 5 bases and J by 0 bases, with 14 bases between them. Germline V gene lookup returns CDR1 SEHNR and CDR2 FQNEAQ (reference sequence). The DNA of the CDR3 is TGTGCCAGCAGCCCCCGGGACGGGGGCTCCTACGAGCAGTACTTC. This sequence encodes CASSPRDGGSYEQYF.

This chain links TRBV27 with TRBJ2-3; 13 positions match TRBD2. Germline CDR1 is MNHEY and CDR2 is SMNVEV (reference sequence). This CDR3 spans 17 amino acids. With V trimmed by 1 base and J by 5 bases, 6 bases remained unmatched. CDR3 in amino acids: CASSLWGLAGTVDTQYF. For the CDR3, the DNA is TGTGCCAGCAGTTTATGGGGACTAGCGGGAACCGTAGATACGCAGTATTTT.

The CDR3 protein is CASSYTGGPVGELFF. DNA for the CDR3: TGTGCCAGCAGTTACACGGGAGGGCCGGTCGGGGAGCTGTTTTTT. The chain has TRBV6-5 and TRBJ2-2; 8 bases agree with TRBD2. This CDR3 is built from 15 residues. Germline V gene sequence: CDR1 MNHEY, CDR2 SVGAGI. The V gene end was trimmed by 2 bases and the J gene end by 7 bases; junction bases not matched to a gene: 6.

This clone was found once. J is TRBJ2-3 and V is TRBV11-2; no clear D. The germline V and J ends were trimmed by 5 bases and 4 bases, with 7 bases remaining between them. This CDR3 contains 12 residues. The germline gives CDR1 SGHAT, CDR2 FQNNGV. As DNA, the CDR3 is TGTGCCAGCAGCCCCGCCCCAGATACGCAGTATTTT. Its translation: CASSPAPDTQYF.

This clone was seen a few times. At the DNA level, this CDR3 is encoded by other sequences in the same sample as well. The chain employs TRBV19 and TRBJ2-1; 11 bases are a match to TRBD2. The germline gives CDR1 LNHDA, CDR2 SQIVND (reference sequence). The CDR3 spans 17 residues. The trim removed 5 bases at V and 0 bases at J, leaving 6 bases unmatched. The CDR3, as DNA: TGTGCCAGTAGTCTAGGACTAGCGGGTAGCTCCTACAATGAGCAGTTCTTC. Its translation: CASSLGLAGSSYNEQFF.

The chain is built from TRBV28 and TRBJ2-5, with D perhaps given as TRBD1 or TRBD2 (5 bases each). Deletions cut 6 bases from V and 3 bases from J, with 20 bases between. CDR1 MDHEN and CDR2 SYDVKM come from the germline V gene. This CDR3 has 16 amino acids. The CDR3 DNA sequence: TGTGCCAGCAGCCCCGGGACCCAAATGGCGGAAGAGACCCAGTACTTC. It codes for CASSPGTQMAEETQYF.

In DNA form, the CDR3 reads TGTGCCAGCAGCCAAGGGAAGGACTTGGGTATTGAAAAACTGTTTTTT. Its protein product is CASSQGKDLGIEKLFF. The chain carries TRBV14 and TRBJ1-4; D uncertain. Trimming cost V 1 base and J 7 bases, with 16 bases left between them. This CDR3 contains 16 residues. Germline values: CDR1 SGHDN, CDR2 FVKESK.

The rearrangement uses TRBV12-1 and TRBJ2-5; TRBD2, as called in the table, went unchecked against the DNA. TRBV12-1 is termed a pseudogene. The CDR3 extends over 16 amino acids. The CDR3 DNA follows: TGTGCCAGCAGCGCCGGGACTAGCGGGACTCAAGAGACCCAGTACTTC. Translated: CASSAGTSGTQETQYF.

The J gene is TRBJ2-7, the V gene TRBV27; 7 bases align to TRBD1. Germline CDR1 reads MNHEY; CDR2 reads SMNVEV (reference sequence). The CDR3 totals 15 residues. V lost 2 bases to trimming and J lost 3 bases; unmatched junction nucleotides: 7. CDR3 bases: TGTGCCAGCAGTTTACGAGGGACAGTAAACTACGAGCAGTACTTC. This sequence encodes CASSLRGTVNYEQYF.

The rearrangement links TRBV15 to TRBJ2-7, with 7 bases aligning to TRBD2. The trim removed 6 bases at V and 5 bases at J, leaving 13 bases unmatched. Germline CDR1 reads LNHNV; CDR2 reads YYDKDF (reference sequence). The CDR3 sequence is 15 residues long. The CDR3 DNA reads TGTGCCACCAGAGATCGGACTAGTGAATTCCACGAGCAGTACTTC. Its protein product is CATRDRTSEFHEQYF.

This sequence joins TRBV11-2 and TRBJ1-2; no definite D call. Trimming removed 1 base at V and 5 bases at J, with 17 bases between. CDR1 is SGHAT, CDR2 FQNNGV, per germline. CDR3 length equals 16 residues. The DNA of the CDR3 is TGTGCCAGCAGCTTAGCCCTAGGGAGTACCCTATATGGCTACACCTTC. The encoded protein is CASSLALGSTLYGYTF.

The CDR3: CASSLETGANWFF. CDR3 nucleotides: TGTGCCAGCAGCTTGGAAACCGGGGCTAATTGGTTCTTC. The chain recombines TRBV5-8 with TRBJ2-1; D is possibly TRBD1 or TRBD2 (5 bases each). V lost 0 bases and J lost 15, with 16 bases in between. Germline CDR1 SGHTS, CDR2 YDEGEE. This CDR3 spans 13 amino acids.

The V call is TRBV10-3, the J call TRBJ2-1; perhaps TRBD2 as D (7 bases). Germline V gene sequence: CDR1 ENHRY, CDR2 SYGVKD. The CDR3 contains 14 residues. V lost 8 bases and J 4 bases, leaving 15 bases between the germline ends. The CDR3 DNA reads TGTGCCATCGGGGAGGGGGGACCATACAATGAGCAGTTCTTC. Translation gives CAIGEGGPYNEQFF.

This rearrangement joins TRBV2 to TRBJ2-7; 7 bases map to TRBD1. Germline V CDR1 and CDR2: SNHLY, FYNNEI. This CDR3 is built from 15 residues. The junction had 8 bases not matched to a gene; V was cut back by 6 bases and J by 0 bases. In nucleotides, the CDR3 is TGTGCCAGCAGACTTTTGGGACAGAGCTCCTACGAGCAGTACTTC. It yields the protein CASRLLGQSSYEQYF.

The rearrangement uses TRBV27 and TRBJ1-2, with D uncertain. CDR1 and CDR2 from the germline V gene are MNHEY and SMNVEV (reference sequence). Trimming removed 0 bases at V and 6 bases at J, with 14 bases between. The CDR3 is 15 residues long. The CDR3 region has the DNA TGTGCCAGCAGTTTATCACCGAGGGTATTCGATGGCTACACCTTC. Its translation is CASSLSPRVFDGYTF.

The CDR3 DNA follows: TGCGCCAGCAGCCAAGAGGTAAATGGTGCCGGGGAGCTGTTTTTT. It specifies CASSQEVNGAGELFF. The V and J genes are TRBV4-1 and TRBJ2-2; no definite D call. This CDR3 region has 15 residues. In germline, CDR1 is MGHRA, CDR2 YSYEKL. Trimming shortened V by 0 bases and J by 6 bases, and 11 bases separated the two germline ends.